This T cell receptor beta chain emerged from a study of cytomegalovirus exposure and HLA in healthy donors. General study points: High specificity and sensitivity for cytomegalovirus status were reported for the classifier. Later, an analysis showed that TCR beta chains associated with HLA were more clonally expanded than others that were equally common. In a later analysis, common viral pathogens appeared linked to several of the most significant clusters.

PCR used 60 Vbeta primers and 13 Jbeta primers. The method was immunoSEQ multiplex PCR; TCRdb's version includes in-frame clones alone and lacks a portion of them. The sample gives over 100,000 clones, approximately 87% of which show up once; about 1.5% is in the top ten. Trimming took 4 bases from V and 1 from J, leaving 8 bases between them. The CDR3 runs 13 residues. Germline V gene sequence: CDR1 SQVTM, CDR2 ANQGSEA. As for this clone: Its cognate antigen is unknown.

This receptor was identified in a man aged 40-49 years in good health and CMV-seronegative. V usage is TRBV29-1 and J usage is TRBJ1-5; the D gene is possibly TRBD1 (6 bases). The sample was PBMCs. The CDR3 spells CSVGGQSNQPQHF. For the CDR3, the DNA is TGCAGCGTTGGAGGACAGAGCAATCAGCCCCAGCATTTT.